These 26 T cell receptor beta chains share one sample of origin, sequenced in a study of blood T cell repertoires in COVID-19. Clones were read by immunoSEQ multiplex PCR, and TCRdb kept only the in-frame ones, dropping some. The data show some 73,000 clones, with around nine tenths seen just once and about an eighth held by the top ten. The sequenced material came from peripheral blood. The receptor source for this set is an older woman with acute or convalescent COVID-19.

The chain is built from TRBV7-3 and TRBJ1-1; possibly TRBD1 for D (6 bases). With 4 bases removed from V and 8 bases from J, the gap between germline ends came to 11 bases. The CDR3 extends over 12 amino acids. The germline gives CDR1 SGHTA, CDR2 FQGTGA. CDR3 loop: CASSSGTTEAFF. CDR3 sequence (DNA): TGTGCCAGCAGCTCCGGGACAACCGAAGCTTTCTTT. Drawing the rest from reference TRBV7-3 and TRBJ1-1, the complete variable domain is GAGVSQTPSNKVTEKGKYVELRCDPISGHTALYWYRQSLGQGPEFLIYFQGTGAADDSGLPNDRFFAVRPEGSVSTLKIQRTERGDSAVYLCASSSGTTEAFFGQGTRLTVV.

J is TRBJ2-7 and V is TRBV28, with D tentatively TRBD1 (6 bases). Germline V gene sequence: CDR1 MDHEN, CDR2 SYDVKM. Trimming removed 2 bases from V and 8 bases from J, with 16 bases in between. CDR3 length equals 14 residues. CDR3 sequence: CASSLGGPESQQYF. The CDR3 nucleotides are TGTGCCAGCAGTTTAGGGGGCCCCGAGTCCCAGCAGTACTTC. The whole variable domain, remainder taken from reference TRBV28 and TRBJ2-7, is DVKVTQSSRYLVKRTGEKVFLECVQDMDHENMFWYRQDPGLGLRLIYFSYDVKMKEKGDIPEGYSVSREKKERFSLILESASTNQTSMYLCASSLGGPESQQYFGPGTRLTVT.

The V call is TRBV5-1, the J call TRBJ1-1, with 8 bases lining up with TRBD1. The trim removed 3 bases at V and 4 bases at J, leaving 5 bases unmatched. Per the germline V gene, CDR1 is SGHRS and CDR2 is YFSETQ. The CDR3 covers 14 residues. CDR3 DNA sequence: TGCGCCAGCAGCTCAACAGGGGGGATCACTGAAGCTTTCTTT. Amino acid sequence: CASSSTGGITEAFF.

The chain has TRBV11-2 and TRBJ1-2; the D is unclear. The CDR3 spans 13 residues. V gave up 0 bases and J gave up 4 bases, with 6 bases separating them. Germline V lookup: CDR1 SGHAT, CDR2 FQNNGV. CDR3 region: CASSLEQFYGYTF. The CDR3 nucleotides are TGTGCCAGCAGCTTAGAACAGTTCTATGGCTACACCTTC.

The DNA for the CDR3 is TGTGCCAGCAGACCTACAGGGGAGGATGGCTACACCTTC. Encoded protein: CASRPTGEDGYTF. The gene calls are TRBV5-4 and TRBJ1-2; 7 nucleotides match TRBD1. Germline CDR1 SGHNT, CDR2 YYREEE (reference sequence). The CDR3 extends over 13 amino acids. Losses at the gene ends were 5 bases for V and 6 bases for J; bases not matched to a gene: 7. The full variable domain, in which reference TRBV5-4 and TRBJ1-2 provide the parts outside the CDR3, is ETGVTQSPTHLIKTRGQQVTLRCSSQSGHNTVSWYQQALGQGPQFIFQYYREEENGRGNFPPRFSGLQFPNYSSELNVNALELDDSALYLCASRPTGEDGYTFGSGTRLTVV.

V usage is TRBV14 and J usage is TRBJ2-1; no reliable D call. V lost 4 bases and J 4 bases, leaving 11 bases between the germline ends. Germline V gives CDR1 SGHDN, CDR2 FVKESK. The CDR3 covers 14 residues. The CDR3 is CASSRSWAYNEQFF. The CDR3 nucleotides read TGTGCCAGCAGCCGCAGTTGGGCGTACAATGAGCAGTTCTTC.

The chain links TRBV5-4 to TRBJ1-2; 10 bases match TRBD1. From germline, CDR1 is SGHNT and CDR2 YYREEE (reference sequence). Trimming at V came to 6 bases and at J to 6 bases, leaving 14 bases not matched to a gene. The CDR3 runs 16 residues. CDR3 in amino acids: CASTSGTGALIDGYTF. The CDR3 coding sequence is TGTGCCAGCACCTCCGGGACAGGGGCCCTGATTGATGGCTACACCTTC.

V usage is TRBV6-5 and J usage is TRBJ1-2; the D gene is possibly TRBD1 (6 bases). There are 12 residues in the CDR3. Germline V gives CDR1 MNHEY, CDR2 SVGAGI. Trimming removed 7 bases at V and 4 bases at J, with 10 bases between. The CDR3 DNA reads as TGTGCCAGCACGGGGGGGCCCTATGGCTACACCTTC. This encodes CASTGGPYGYTF.

The rearrangement links TRBV3-1 (or the pseudogene TRBV3-2) to TRBJ2-5; D unclear. The CDR3 loop spans 14 amino acids. Germline values: CDR1 LGHDT, CDR2 YNNKEL (reference sequence). Trimming removed 0 bases from V and 2 bases from J, with 7 bases in between. The CDR3 nucleotides read TGTGCCAGCAGCCAAGAGAGGCTTCAAGAGACCCAGTACTTC. Encoded protein: CASSQERLQETQYF.

The CDR3 loop is CSVEGTGYVNEQYF. Written as DNA, the CDR3 is TGCAGCGTTGAAGGGACAGGGTATGTCAACGAGCAGTACTTC. This chain connects TRBV29-1 to TRBJ2-7; 8 positions agree with TRBD1. Germline lookup yields CDR1 SQVTM and CDR2 ANQGSEA. This CDR3 region has 14 residues. The ends lost 1 base at V and 5 bases at J; junction bases unmatched: 7.

The rearrangement uses TRBV6-6 and TRBJ1-5; 12 nucleotides match TRBD1. The CDR3 runs 16 residues. CDR1 and CDR2 from the germline V gene are MNHNY and SVGAGI (reference sequence). Germline trimming cut 5 bases from V and 7 bases from J; bases unmatched to any gene: 9. The CDR3: CASSTTGTGGRQPQHF. The CDR3 nucleotides read TGTGCCAGCAGTACAACCGGGACAGGGGGCAGGCAGCCCCAGCATTTT.

This rearrangement joins TRBV5-1 to TRBJ1-1; D unclear. The CDR3 covers 15 residues. Germline values: CDR1 SGHRS, CDR2 YFSETQ. V was clipped by 0 bases and J by 1 base, with 10 bases between them. The CDR3 spells CASSLAEATNTEAFF. In DNA, the CDR3 is TGCGCCAGCAGCTTGGCCGAGGCAACGAACACTGAAGCTTTCTTT.

The genes are TRBV11-2 and TRBJ1-2; weak D call: TRBD1 (6 bases). CDR1 SGHAT and CDR2 FQNNGV come from the germline V gene. The length of the CDR3 is 14 residues. The germline V and J ends were trimmed by 5 bases and 2 bases, with 12 bases remaining between them. The CDR3 DNA is TGTGCCAGCAGCCCCACACAGGGAAACTATGGCTACACCTTC. Its protein product is CASSPTQGNYGYTF.

V usage is TRBV25-1 and J usage is TRBJ2-1; 8 nucleotides agree with TRBD2. The germline V gene encodes CDR1 MGHDK and CDR2 SYGVNS. Trimming took 4 bases from V and 4 from J; bases not matched to a gene: 12. The CDR3 covers 17 residues. The CDR3 region is CASSAQGAGGLYNEQFF. CDR3 sequence (DNA): TGTGCCAGCAGTGCCCAAGGTGCGGGGGGCTTGTACAATGAGCAGTTCTTC.

The chain's CDR3 is CATRLDYGYTF. The CDR3 region has the DNA TGTGCCACCCGACTGGACTATGGCTACACCTTC. The J gene is TRBJ1-2, the V gene TRBV28; unclear D gene. Germline CDR1 and CDR2: MDHEN and SYDVKM. This CDR3 has 11 amino acids. V lost 10 bases, J lost 3 bases, and 9 bases lay in between.

This chain uses TRBV24-1 with TRBJ2-5; 8 bases align to TRBD2. V lost 5 bases, J lost 5 bases, and 6 bases stayed unmatched. There are 14 residues in the CDR3. The germline CDR1 and CDR2 sequences are KGHDR and SFDVKD. In DNA, the CDR3 is TGTGCCACCAGTGCTCGGGGGGGGCGGGAGACCCAGTACTTC. This sequence encodes CATSARGGRETQYF.

This clone was seen more than once but under ten times. This chain joins TRBV5-4 and TRBJ2-6; tentatively, D is TRBD1 (5 bases). This CDR3 is 16 amino acids long. V was shortened by 3 bases and J by 1 base, with 11 bases between the two germline ends. Germline V CDR1 and CDR2: SGHNT, YYREEE (reference sequence). The CDR3 DNA follows: TGTGCCAGCAGCTCGTGGGGCTATTCTGGGGCCAACGTCCTGACTTTC. This sequence encodes CASSSWGYSGANVLTF.

The V gene is TRBV18, the J gene TRBJ1-4, with 10 bases that match TRBD1. V lost 6 bases, J lost 7 bases, and 5 bases stayed unmatched. Germline V gives CDR1 KGHSH, CDR2 LQKENI. The CDR3 spans 14 residues. Here the CDR3 DNA reads TGTGCCAGCTCGAGGGACAGGGGAATTGAAAAACTGTTTTTT. Amino acids: CASSRDRGIEKLFF.

The chain has TRBV7-9 and TRBJ2-5; D possibly corresponds to TRBD2 (7 bases). The ends were cut back, 11 bases at V and 4 bases at J, with 17 bases in the middle. Germline V gene data show CDR1 as SEHNR and CDR2 as FQNEAQ (reference sequence). The CDR3 totals 13 residues. Here the CDR3 reads CAAEGGPSETQYF. CDR3 nucleotide sequence: TGTGCCGCGGAGGGGGGGCCCTCAGAGACCCAGTACTTC.

The chain links TRBV9 to TRBJ2-1; 9 nucleotides agree with TRBD2. The CDR3 is made up of 16 amino acids. The germline V gene has CDR1 SGDLS and CDR2 YYNGEE. V trimming: 4 bases; J trimming: 4 bases; junction bases outside the gene matches: 9. This CDR3 reads CASSPSLAGDYNEQFF. CDR3 bases: TGTGCCAGCAGCCCGTCTTTAGCGGGGGATTACAATGAGCAGTTCTTC. Combining the CDR3 with reference TRBV9 and TRBJ2-1 gives the whole variable domain DSGVTQTPKHLITATGQRVTLRCSPRSGDLSVYWYQQSLDQGLQFLIQYYNGEERAKGNILERFSAQQFPDLHSELNLSSLELGDSALYFCASSPSLAGDYNEQFFGPGTRLTVL.

V and J are TRBV6-5 and TRBJ2-7; TRBD1 aligns across 7 bases. Unmatched junction bases numbered 6, after V lost 5 bases and J lost 2 bases. Germline lookup yields CDR1 MNHEY and CDR2 SVGAGI. The length of the CDR3 is 14 residues. The CDR3 bases are TGTGCCAGCAGTCGAGGGGGCCAAGCCTACGAGCAGTACTTC. As protein: CASSRGGQAYEQYF.

CDR3 sequence: CSVADQETQYF. The CDR3 bases are TGCAGTGTGGCAGACCAAGAGACCCAGTACTTC. V and J are TRBV20-1 and TRBJ2-5; no definite D call. Germline values: CDR1 DFQATT, CDR2 SNEGSKA (reference sequence). The CDR3 length is 11 residues. V shed 7 bases and J shed 0 bases, with 6 bases lying between them.

This clone was detected only once. The chain couples TRBV10-2 to TRBJ1-2; D perhaps matches TRBD1 (6 bases). V gave up 3 bases and J gave up 4 bases, with 12 bases separating them. Germline V gene data show CDR1 as WSHSY and CDR2 as SAAADI. The CDR3 length is 14 residues. The CDR3 coding sequence is TGCGCCAGCAGTGATACAGGGAGAGCCTATGGCTACACCTTC. It is translated as CASSDTGRAYGYTF.

This clone was counted between two and nine times. The chain links TRBV6-5 to TRBJ1-5; no clear D. This CDR3 region has 13 residues. With 7 bases removed from V and 3 bases from J, the gap between germline ends came to 10 bases. Per germline, CDR1 MNHEY and CDR2 SVGAGI. CDR3 nucleotides: TGTGCCAGCAAAAGAGCTGACAATCAGCCCCAGCATTTT. Amino acids: CASKRADNQPQHF.

V is TRBV6-6 and J is TRBJ1-5, with 10 bases aligning to TRBD1. CDR3 length: 15 amino acids. Trimming took 0 bases from V and 4 from J; bases not matched to a gene: 0. The V gene's germline CDR1 is MNHNY and CDR2 SVGAGI (reference sequence). CDR3: CASSYSGQGNQPQHF. CDR3 DNA sequence: TGTGCCAGCAGTTACTCGGGACAGGGGAATCAGCCCCAGCATTTT.

In this sample, this clone turned up a few times. The chain has TRBV27 and TRBJ1-5; 7 bases are a match to TRBD1. CDR1 MNHEY and CDR2 SMNVEV come from the germline V gene (reference sequence). This CDR3 spans 15 amino acids. J lost 1 base, V lost 5 bases, and 5 bases had no gene match. CDR3 amino acids: CASSRQGQSNQPQHF. The CDR3, as DNA: TGTGCCAGCAGTCGGCAGGGACAGAGCAATCAGCCCCAGCATTTT.